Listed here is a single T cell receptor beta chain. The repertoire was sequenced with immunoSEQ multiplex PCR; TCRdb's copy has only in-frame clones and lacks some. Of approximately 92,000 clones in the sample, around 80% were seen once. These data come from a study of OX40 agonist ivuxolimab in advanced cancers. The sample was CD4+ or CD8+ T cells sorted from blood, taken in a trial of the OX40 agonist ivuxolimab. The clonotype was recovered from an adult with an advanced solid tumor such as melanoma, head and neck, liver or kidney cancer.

CDR3 in amino acids: CAWSTGTGGKNIQYF. In DNA, the CDR3 is TGTGCCTGGAGCACAGGGACAGGGGGCAAAAACATTCAGTACTTC. The V gene is TRBV30, the J gene TRBJ2-4, with TRBD1 identical over 11 bases. From germline, CDR1 is GTSNPN and CDR2 SVGIG (reference sequence). The V segment lost 3 bases and the J segment 3 bases; nucleotides outside the gene matches: 4. This CDR3 is 15 amino acids long.